Listed below are T cell receptor beta chains from one sample, sequenced in a study of blood T cell repertoires in COVID-19. Measured with immunoSEQ multiplex PCR; TCRdb has only the in-frame clones, and not every one. Here the sample spans about 240,000 clones, approximately 90% being singletons. The sample taken for sequencing was peripheral blood. All receptors derive from a man in his 60s who had recovered from COVID-19. CDR3s include the opening cysteine and the closing phenylalanine or tryptophan. A D gene is named only where the DNA matches it firmly. Only some rows state a clone size, as once, few, many or a class for expanded clones.

clone size | J gene | V gene | D gene | CDR3 protein | CDR3 DNA
- | TRBJ2-7 | TRBV5-1 | TRBD2 | CASSPTFERGGGEQYF | TGCGCCAGCAGCCCCACCTTCGAGCGGGGGGGCGGCGAGCAGTACTTC
- | TRBJ1-5 | TRBV27 | - | CASSLMTGPWPQHF | TGTGCCAGCAGTTTGATGACAGGCCCTTGGCCCCAGCATTTT
- | TRBJ2-3 | TRBV5-1 | TRBD2 | CASTSGGGTDTQYF | TGCGCCAGCACCTCGGGGGGTGGCACAGATACGCAGTATTTT
- | TRBJ2-1 | TRBV6-2/TRBV6-3 | TRBD2 | CASSYSATSGGPLLSNEQFF | TGTGCCAGCAGTTACTCAGCGACTAGCGGGGGCCCCCTTCTGAGCAATGAGCAGTTCTTC
- | TRBJ2-2 | TRBV5-1 | TRBD1 | CASSLDRGMTGELFF | TGCGCCAGCAGCCTTGACAGGGGAATGACCGGGGAGCTGTTTTTT
once | TRBJ2-3 | TRBV2 | - | CASARPGNADTQYF | TGTGCCAGCGCCCGCCCGGGAAATGCAGATACGCAGTATTTT
- | TRBJ1-2 | TRBV5-5 | - | CASSLSPWSYGYTF | TGTGCCAGCAGCTTGTCTCCGTGGAGCTATGGCTACACCTTC
- | TRBJ1-2 | TRBV6-5 | - | CASLEVYYGYTF | TGTGCCAGTTTGGAGGTATATTATGGCTACACCTTC
- | TRBJ2-5 | TRBV5-1 | - | CASSLITTGSQETQYF | TGCGCCAGCAGTTTGATCACGACAGGATCGCAAGAGACCCAGTACTTC
- | TRBJ2-7 | TRBV13 | TRBD2 | CASSSGTTPEQYF | TGTGCCAGCAGCTCCGGGACTACGCCCGAGCAGTACTTC
- | TRBJ2-5 | TRBV7-2 | TRBD2 | CASSLAGGGASETQYF | TGTGCCAGCAGCTTAGCCGGCGGGGGGGCCTCGGAGACCCAGTACTTC
- | TRBJ2-4 | TRBV4-1 | - | CASSNFGNIQYF | TGCGCCAGCAGCAACTTCGGAAACATTCAGTACTTC
- | TRBJ2-1 | TRBV12-5 | TRBD1 | CASGPVPRTGRSYNEQFF | TGTGCTAGTGGCCCCGTCCCCAGGACAGGGCGCTCCTACAATGAGCAGTTCTTC
- | TRBJ1-1 | TRBV3-1/TRBV3-2 | - | CASSQGRAWNTEAFF | TGTGCCAGCAGCCAGGGCAGAGCTTGGAACACTGAAGCTTTCTTT
once | TRBJ1-6 | TRBV19 | TRBD1 | CASSTRDRGLFGSPLHF | TGTGCCAGTAGTACGAGGGACAGAGGATTATTCGGCTCACCCCTCCACTTT
once | TRBJ1-5 | TRBV12-1 | - | CASSFLLHREKPQHF | TGTGCCAGCAGCTTTCTTTTGCACCGCGAGAAGCCCCAGCATTTT
- | TRBJ2-7 | TRBV20-1 | TRBD2 | CSASSPGLAGGYEQYF | TGCAGTGCTAGTTCCCCGGGACTAGCGGGGGGCTACGAGCAGTACTTC
- | TRBJ1-3 | TRBV28 | - | CASSLQGQKGNTIYF | TGTGCCAGCAGCCTTCAGGGGCAAAAAGGAAACACCATATATTTT
few | TRBJ2-5 | TRBV7-9 | TRBD2 | CASSRGGVQETQYF | TGTGCCAGCAGCCGGGGAGGGGTACAAGAGACCCAGTACTTC
- | TRBJ1-1 | TRBV7-8 | TRBD1 | CASSLWTGVPEAFF | TGTGCCAGCAGCTTATGGACAGGGGTCCCTGAAGCTTTCTTT